Below, 21 T cell receptor beta chains from the same sample are listed, as sequenced in a study of blood T cells in healthy people across ages. Combining a sample-barcoded 5' primer with a J-beta primer mix, a second PCR ran for roughly 7 to 12 cycles. TCRdb redid the calling of the 5' RACE reads with MiXCR, one entry per CDR3 protein. The table lists about a million distinct CDR3 sequences, 40% to 60% of them singletons, with roughly an eighth in the top ten. Sequenced: blood. These TCRs come from a man under 40 in good health.

In its sample, this clonotype was seen a few times. The rearrangement joins TRBV20-1 to TRBJ2-7; no clear D. CDR1 and CDR2 from the germline V gene are DFQATT and SNEGSKA (reference sequence). This CDR3 contains 12 residues. The V end lost 5 bases, the J end lost 0 bases, and 8 bases lay between the germline ends. Written as DNA, the CDR3 is TGCAGTGCTGACCTGGGCTCCTACGAGCAGTACTTC. Translation gives CSADLGSYEQYF.

This clonotype showed up just a few times. The rearrangement links TRBV20-1 to TRBJ2-5; D unclear. This CDR3 has 11 amino acids. Germline CDR1 is DFQATT and CDR2 is SNEGSKA (reference sequence). The V gene lost 3 bases and the J gene lost 5 bases, with 7 bases spanning the gap. In DNA, the CDR3 is TGCAGTGCTAGCCAATCGGAGACCCAGTACTTC. Its translation: CSASQSETQYF.

This chain links TRBV27 with TRBJ2-6; D is undetermined. This CDR3 contains 15 residues. Germline CDR1 and CDR2: MNHEY and SMNVEV (reference sequence). Trimming pared 4 bases from V and 0 bases from J, leaving 7 bases between. As DNA, the CDR3 is TGTGCCAGCAGTTACTGGTTCTCTGGGGCCAACGTCCTGACTTTC. This translates into CASSYWFSGANVLTF.

V and J are TRBV4-1 and TRBJ2-5; perhaps TRBD2 as D (5 bases). V dropped 0 bases and J dropped 7 bases, with 15 bases sitting between them. Germline lookup yields CDR1 MGHRA and CDR2 YSYEKL. The CDR3 has 15 residues. The CDR3 sequence is CASSQEIHGRGTQYF. CDR3 nucleotide sequence: TGCGCCAGCAGCCAAGAAATACACGGCCGGGGGACCCAGTACTTC.

The chain links TRBV6-1 to TRBJ2-3, with 11 nucleotides matching TRBD2. CDR1 and CDR2 from the germline V gene are MNHNS and SASEGT. This CDR3 contains 14 residues. J gave up 5 bases and V 7 bases, and 5 bases lay outside the gene matches. DNA of the CDR3: TGTGCCAGCAAGATAGCGGGGGGGCTAGATACGCAGTATTTT. Protein sequence: CASKIAGGLDTQYF.

There are a few counts of this clonotype. V is TRBV24-1 and J is TRBJ2-3; tentative D call: TRBD1 (6 bases). V lost 0 bases, J lost 3 bases, and 12 bases lay in between. Germline loops: CDR1 KGHDR, CDR2 SFDVKD. This CDR3 spans 16 amino acids. The CDR3 nucleotides read TGTGCCACCAGTGATTTGCAGGGGAAGGGAACAGATACGCAGTATTTT. This sequence encodes CATSDLQGKGTDTQYF.

The chain carries TRBV9 and TRBJ1-3, with a tentative D call TRBD1 (6 bases). Trimming pared 4 bases from V and 0 bases from J, leaving 11 bases between. The CDR3 runs to 15 residues. CDR1 SGDLS and CDR2 YYNGEE come from the germline V gene. The CDR3 spells CASSTTGFSGNTIYF. CDR3 in DNA: TGTGCCAGCAGCACTACAGGGTTCTCTGGAAACACCATATATTTT.

The V and J genes are TRBV6-5 and TRBJ2-3, with no clear D. CDR3 length: 12 residues. Trimming stripped 5 bases from V and 3 bases from J, with 6 bases between. Germline assignment: CDR1 MNHEY and CDR2 SVGAGI. In DNA, the CDR3 is TGTGCCAGCAGTGACCGGACAGATACGCAGTATTTT. This codes for CASSDRTDTQYF.

About this clonotype itself: Since a much larger clone is just one base distant, this may be a read error. V and J are TRBV6-2 or TRBV6-3 and TRBJ1-1, with D unclear. The CDR3 extends over 13 amino acids. V lost 2 bases and J lost 1, with 5 bases in between. Per germline, CDR1 MNHEY and CDR2 SVGEGT. The CDR3 protein is CASSYEENTEAFF. DNA of the CDR3: TGTGCCAGCAGTTACGAGGAGAACACTGAAGCTTTCTTT.

The gene calls are TRBV2 and TRBJ1-2, with 7 positions matching TRBD1. This CDR3 has 11 amino acids. The trim removed 8 bases at V and 5 bases at J, leaving 2 bases unmatched. Germline CDR1 and CDR2: SNHLY and FYNNEI. The CDR3 reads CASGTDYGYTF. CDR3 bases: TGTGCCAGCGGGACAGATTATGGCTACACCTTC. The full variable domain, in which reference TRBV2 and TRBJ1-2 provide the parts outside the CDR3, is EPEVTQTPSHQVTQMGQEVILRCVPISNHLYFYWYRQILGQKVEFLVSFYNNEISEKSEIFDDQFSVERPDGSNFTLKIRSTKLEDSAMYFCASGTDYGYTFGSGTRLTVV.

The V and J genes are TRBV4-1 and TRBJ2-3; D uncertain. The germline V and J ends were trimmed by 0 bases and 2 bases, with 9 bases remaining between them. Germline V gene lookup returns CDR1 MGHRA and CDR2 YSYEKL. The CDR3 consists of 15 residues. The CDR3 reads CASSQDGRNTDTQYF. In DNA form, the CDR3 reads TGCGCCAGCAGCCAAGACGGGCGGAACACAGATACGCAGTATTTT.

Points on this clonotype: A junction boundary mismatches the germline segment, possibly from a read error. The chain links TRBV4-2 to TRBJ2-7; D gene ambiguous. CDR1 is LGHNA and CDR2 is YNFKEQ in the germline V gene. The CDR3 consists of 13 residues. The CDR3 sequence: CASSPALSYERYF. DNA of the CDR3: TGTGCCAGCAGCCCAGCACTCTCCTACGAGCGGTACTTC.

This chain links TRBV4-1 with TRBJ2-5, with 14 bases matching TRBD2. This CDR3 region has 16 residues. Germline V lookup: CDR1 MGHRA, CDR2 YSYEKL. With 4 bases clipped from V and 11 bases from J, the junction kept 12 bases outside the gene matches. CDR3 in amino acids: CASSPLGLAGVDEQYF. The CDR3 DNA follows: TGCGCCAGCAGCCCCCTGGGACTAGCGGGGGTGGATGAGCAGTACTTC.

On this clonotype itself: A read error may produce the germline difference seen at one junction end. This chain joins TRBV5-6 and TRBJ2-4; D might be TRBD1 or TRBD2, each matching 6 bases. This CDR3 is built from 17 residues. Germline V lookup: CDR1 SGHDT, CDR2 YYEEEE. The CDR3 DNA reads TGTACCAGCATGGAGGGCTTGGTAAGGGGGACCAAAAACATTCAGTACTTC. The encoded protein is CTSMEGLVRGTKNIQYF. Variable domain in full (rest from reference TRBV5-6 and TRBJ2-4): DAGVTQSPTHLIKTRGQQVTLRCSPKSGHDTVSWYQQALGQGPQFIFQYYEEEERQRGNFPDRFSGHQFPNYSSELNVNALLLGDSALYLCTSMEGLVRGTKNIQYFGAGTRLSVL.

The chain joins TRBV28 to TRBJ2-7, with D possibly TRBD2 on 5 matching bases. The ends were cut back, 5 bases at V and 4 bases at J, with 12 bases in the middle. The germline gives CDR1 MDHEN, CDR2 SYDVKM. There are 13 residues in the CDR3. The CDR3 DNA sequence: TGTGCCAGCAGTCCCACTAGATTGTACGAGCAGTACTTC. This sequence encodes CASSPTRLYEQYF.

CDR3 amino acids: CASSLQGQSATNEKLFF. CDR3 nucleotides: TGTGCCAGCAGCTTACAGGGACAGTCGGCAACTAATGAAAAACTGTTTTTT. The chain combines TRBV7-9 with TRBJ1-4, with TRBD1 matching 7 bases. V gave up 2 bases and J gave up 0 bases; unmatched junction bases: 6. Germline CDR1 and CDR2: SEHNR and FQNEAQ (reference sequence). This CDR3 has 17 amino acids. Combining the CDR3 with reference TRBV7-9 and TRBJ1-4 gives the whole variable domain DTGVSQNPRHKITKRGQNVTFRCDPISEHNRLYWYRQTLGQGPEFLTYFQNEAQLEKSRLLSDRFSAERPKGSFSTLEIQRTEQGDSAMYLCASSLQGQSATNEKLFFGSGTQLSVL.

The chain combines TRBV2 with TRBJ2-4; the match to TRBD2 covers 12 bases. The ends lost 2 bases at V and 1 base at J; junction bases unmatched: 18. Per the germline V gene, CDR1 is SNHLY and CDR2 is FYNNEI. The CDR3 runs 22 residues. The CDR3 loop reads CASSEIRASGGAVASAKNIQYF. The CDR3 nucleotides read TGTGCCAGCAGTGAAATCAGGGCTAGCGGGGGGGCTGTGGCGTCGGCCAAAAACATTCAGTACTTC.

The chain recombines TRBV6-1 with TRBJ2-5; TRBD2 aligns across 10 bases. This CDR3 comprises 15 residues. J was trimmed by 4 bases and V by 2 bases; bases with no gene match: 4. Germline V gives CDR1 MNHNS, CDR2 SASEGT. This chain's CDR3 is CASSETPSGGETQYF. The CDR3 DNA is TGTGCCAGCAGTGAAACCCCTAGCGGGGGAGAGACCCAGTACTTC.

This chain connects TRBV6-5 to TRBJ2-1, with D possibly TRBD1 on 6 matching bases. CDR3 length: 16 amino acids. V was shortened by 5 bases and J by 1 base, with 15 bases between the two germline ends. CDR1 and CDR2 from the germline V gene are MNHEY and SVGAGI. Here the CDR3 DNA reads TGTGCCAGCAGTAGGGACATCAACCCGTCCTACAATGAGCAGTTCTTC. It encodes CASSRDINPSYNEQFF.

There are a few counts of this clonotype. This sequence joins TRBV4-3 and TRBJ2-1, with no clear D. Germline lookup yields CDR1 LGHNA and CDR2 YSLEER. The length of the CDR3 is 15 residues. Trimming shortened V by 0 bases and J by 10 bases, and 16 bases separated the two germline ends. CDR3 in amino acids: CASSQESRPSTEQFF. The CDR3 bases are TGCGCCAGCAGCCAAGAGTCCCGTCCGTCCACCGAGCAGTTCTTC.

This rearrangement joins TRBV12-3 or TRBV12-4 to TRBJ2-1; D is unresolved. TRBJ2-7 matches the DNA end more closely, so the J call is doubtful. CDR3 length: 13 amino acids. CDR3 region: CASSLQAFYEQYF. The CDR3, as DNA: TGTGCCAGCAGCCTACAAGCTTTTTACGAGCAGTACTTC.